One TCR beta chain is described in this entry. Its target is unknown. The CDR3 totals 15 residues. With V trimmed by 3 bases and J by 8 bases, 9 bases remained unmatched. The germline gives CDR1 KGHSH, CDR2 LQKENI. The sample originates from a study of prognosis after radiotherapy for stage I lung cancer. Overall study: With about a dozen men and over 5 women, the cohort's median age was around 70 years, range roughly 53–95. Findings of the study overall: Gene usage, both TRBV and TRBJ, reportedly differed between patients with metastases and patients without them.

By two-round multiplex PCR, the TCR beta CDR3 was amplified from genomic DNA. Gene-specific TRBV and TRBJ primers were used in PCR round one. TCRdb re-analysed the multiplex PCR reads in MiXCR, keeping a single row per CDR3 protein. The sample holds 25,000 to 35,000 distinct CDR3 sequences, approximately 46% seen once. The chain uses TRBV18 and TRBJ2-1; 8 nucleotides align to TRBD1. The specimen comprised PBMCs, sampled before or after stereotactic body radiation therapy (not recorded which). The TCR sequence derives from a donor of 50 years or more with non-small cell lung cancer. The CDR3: CASSPRTGFRDEQFF. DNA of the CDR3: TGTGCCAGCTCACCCCGGACAGGGTTTAGGGATGAGCAGTTCTTC.